Each of the 21 T cell receptor beta chains below was sequenced from the same sample in a study of blood T cell repertoires in COVID-19. The protocol was immunoSEQ multiplex PCR, while the TCRdb copy is restricted to in-frame clones and leaves out a portion. The sample records roughly 700,000 clones, just under 90% being singletons. Material for sequencing was peripheral blood. The receptors originated from a young woman with acute or convalescent COVID-19.

V gene TRBV7-9 combines with J gene TRBJ2-4, with D tentatively TRBD1 (6 bases). V was clipped by 5 bases and J by 5 bases, with 13 bases between them. The CDR3 loop spans 14 amino acids. CDR1 and CDR2 from the germline V gene are SEHNR and FQNEAQ (reference sequence). The CDR3 DNA is TGTGCCAGCAGCCACGCAGGGGCCGAAAACATTCAGTACTTC. This sequence encodes CASSHAGAENIQYF.

The CDR3 DNA follows: TGTGCCAGCAGTGGGGTGGAGGTTGAGCAGTACTTC. Translating it yields CASSGVEVEQYF. The V and J genes are TRBV12-3 or TRBV12-4 and TRBJ2-7; weak D call: TRBD2 (5 bases). The V end lost 5 bases, the J end lost 7 bases, and 12 bases lay between the germline ends. CDR3 length equals 12 residues.

The rearrangement links TRBV29-1 to TRBJ1-1; D perhaps matches TRBD1 (6 bases). Per germline, CDR1 SQVTM and CDR2 ANQGSEA. Trimming took 4 bases from V and 4 from J, leaving 13 bases between them. This CDR3 spans 13 amino acids. The CDR3 loop is CSVGTVMGTEAFF. The CDR3 DNA follows: TGCAGCGTTGGGACAGTCATGGGCACTGAAGCTTTCTTT. Complete variable domain (other parts from reference TRBV29-1 and TRBJ1-1): SAVISQKPSRDICQRGTSLTIQCQVDSQVTMMFWYRQQPGQSLTLIATANQGSEATYESGFVIDKFPISRPNLTFSTLTVSNMSPEDSSIYLCSVGTVMGTEAFFGQGTRLTVV.

The chain has TRBV2 and TRBJ2-6; 9 positions match TRBD2. CDR1 is SNHLY, CDR2 FYNNEI, per germline. V lost 4 bases to trimming and J lost 0 bases; unmatched junction nucleotides: 7. The CDR3 runs to 18 residues. The CDR3 DNA reads TGTGCCAGCAGTGTCCATAGCGGGGGCTTCTCTGGGGCCAACGTCCTGACTTTC. Protein sequence: CASSVHSGGFSGANVLTF.

The V and J genes are TRBV4-2 and TRBJ2-5; the D is unclear. The length of the CDR3 is 14 residues. V was pared by 0 bases and J by 5 bases, with 10 bases between. Per germline, CDR1 LGHNA and CDR2 YNFKEQ. The DNA of the CDR3 is TGTGCCAGCAGCCAAGAACCACTTGCGGAGACCCAGTACTTC. This codes for CASSQEPLAETQYF.

This clone occurred a few times. The chain is built from TRBV4-1 and TRBJ1-2, with 7 bases identical to TRBD1. This CDR3 region has 15 residues. CDR1 and CDR2 (germline): MGHRA, YSYEKL. J was trimmed by 5 bases and V by 0 bases; bases with no gene match: 6. CDR3 sequence reads: CASSQEQAGGYGYTF. The CDR3 DNA follows: TGCGCCAGCAGCCAAGAACAGGCAGGGGGGTATGGCTACACCTTC.

This clone was seen only once. The rearrangement joins TRBV29-1 to TRBJ1-2, with TRBD1 identical over 8 bases. Germline V lookup: CDR1 SQVTM, CDR2 ANQGSEA. The trim removed 3 bases at V and 5 bases at J, leaving 8 bases unmatched. The CDR3 loop spans 14 amino acids. The CDR3 bases are TGCAGCGTTGACGGGGACAGGCTCCAGTATGGCTACACCTTC. Translated, it gives CSVDGDRLQYGYTF. The full variable domain, completed using reference TRBV29-1 and TRBJ1-2, is SAVISQKPSRDICQRGTSLTIQCQVDSQVTMMFWYRQQPGQSLTLIATANQGSEATYESGFVIDKFPISRPNLTFSTLTVSNMSPEDSSIYLCSVDGDRLQYGYTFGSGTRLTVV.

The rearrangement joins TRBV3-1 (or the pseudogene TRBV3-2) to TRBJ2-1, with D possibly being TRBD2 (5 bases). Trimming cost V 1 base and J 7 bases, with 5 bases left between them. The CDR3 is 12 residues long. In germline, CDR1 is LGHDT, CDR2 YNNKEL (reference sequence). CDR3 DNA sequence: TGTGCCAGCAGCCAAGCGGGAAATGAGCAGTTCTTC. Translated: CASSQAGNEQFF.

The chain combines TRBV20-1 with TRBJ2-7; D is possibly TRBD2 (6 bases). The CDR3 spans 14 residues. Trimming stripped 3 bases from V and 5 bases from J, with 17 bases between. Germline V CDR1 and CDR2: DFQATT, SNEGSKA (reference sequence). CDR3 nucleotide sequence: TGCAGTGCTAGTGCCAGGGAGGTAGGGAACGAGCAGTACTTC. This encodes CSASAREVGNEQYF.

This clone was observed a few times. The rearrangement uses TRBV20-1 and TRBJ2-7, with a tentative D call TRBD1 (5 bases). Germline CDR1 DFQATT, CDR2 SNEGSKA (reference sequence). This CDR3 has 15 residues. V dropped 3 bases and J dropped 4 bases, with 19 bases sitting between them. The CDR3 protein is CSASLGLRQHYEQYF. In nucleotides, the CDR3 is TGCAGTGCTAGTTTGGGGTTACGACAGCATTACGAGCAGTACTTC.

The chain has TRBV29-1 and TRBJ1-4; the D gene is possibly TRBD1 (5 bases). Germline CDR1 and CDR2: SQVTM and ANQGSEA. This CDR3 has 12 amino acids. Trimming removed 7 bases from V and 11 bases from J, with 17 bases in between. CDR3: CSASRTGGKLFF. The CDR3 bases are TGCAGCGCGAGCCGCACTGGGGGGAAACTGTTTTTT.

The V gene is TRBV10-2, the J gene TRBJ1-1; 7 bases are shared with TRBD1. This CDR3 region has 14 residues. Germline values: CDR1 WSHSY, CDR2 SAAADI. Germline trimming cut 5 bases from V and 1 base from J; bases unmatched to any gene: 4. The CDR3 region is CASSTRGANTEAFF. CDR3 in DNA: TGCGCCAGCAGTACCAGGGGGGCGAACACTGAAGCTTTCTTT.

The V gene is TRBV10-3, the J gene TRBJ1-4; perhaps TRBD1 as D (5 bases). The CDR3 has 15 residues. The V and J ends lost 10 bases and 5 bases respectively, with 20 bases between them. In germline, CDR1 is ENHRY, CDR2 SYGVKD. CDR3 nucleotide sequence: TGTGCCACCACTTCCCCGGGACTCCTAAATGAAAAACTGTTTTTT. Encoded protein: CATTSPGLLNEKLFF.

The chain links TRBV6-2 or TRBV6-3 to TRBJ2-2; TRBD1 matches 7 bases. Germline V lookup: CDR1 MNHEY, CDR2 SVGEGT. V gave up 2 bases and J gave up 7 bases; unmatched junction bases: 10. The CDR3 runs to 16 residues. The CDR3 reads CASSYPLTGALGELFF. CDR3 DNA sequence: TGTGCCAGCAGTTACCCCCTCACAGGGGCGCTCGGGGAGCTGTTTTTT.

The chain combines TRBV6-6 with TRBJ1-6; 8 nucleotides match TRBD1. CDR3 length equals 18 residues. Germline CDR1 MNHNY, CDR2 SVGAGI (reference sequence). With V trimmed by 5 bases and J by 11 bases, 20 bases remained unmatched. The CDR3 sequence is CASSPTPASGTGGPPLHF. CDR3 bases: TGTGCCAGCAGTCCTACCCCGGCCTCCGGGACAGGTGGGCCACCCCTCCACTTT.

The J gene is TRBJ2-7, the V gene TRBV12-3 or TRBV12-4; possible D gene TRBD2, 6 bases. The CDR3 covers 11 residues. Trimming removed 5 bases from V and 12 bases from J, with 14 bases in between. The CDR3 here is CASSRGERVYF. In DNA form, the CDR3 reads TGTGCCAGCAGTAGGGGAGAGCGGGTGTACTTC.

The CDR3 protein is CASSPGGSDGYTF. CDR3 in DNA: TGTGCCAGCAGTCCCGGGGGGTCGGATGGCTACACCTTC. This chain joins TRBV27 and TRBJ1-2, with D perhaps matching TRBD1 (5 bases). V gave up 5 bases and J gave up 6 bases, with 13 bases separating them. The germline V gene has CDR1 MNHEY and CDR2 SMNVEV (reference sequence). This CDR3 is built from 13 residues.

The chain is built from TRBV20-1 and TRBJ2-5; 10 bases fit TRBD2. Germline V gene lookup returns CDR1 DFQATT and CDR2 SNEGSKA (reference sequence). Trimming at V came to 3 bases and at J to 4 bases, leaving 2 bases not matched to a gene. The CDR3 runs 13 residues. The CDR3 region is CSASSGGLETQYF. In DNA form, the CDR3 reads TGCAGTGCTAGTAGCGGGGGGCTAGAGACCCAGTACTTC.

The gene calls are TRBV12-3 or TRBV12-4 and TRBJ2-2; D perhaps matches TRBD1 (6 bases). The CDR3 runs 13 residues. The ends were cut back, 4 bases at V and 7 bases at J, with 10 bases in the middle. The CDR3 sequence: CASSYRAGGELFF. The CDR3 DNA is TGTGCCAGCAGTTACAGGGCGGGCGGGGAGCTGTTTTTT.

A word on this clone: At the DNA level, this CDR3 is encoded by other sequences in the same sample as well. The J gene is TRBJ1-3, the V gene TRBV5-1, with D maybe TRBD1 (5 bases). V gave up 0 bases and J gave up 0 bases, with 7 bases separating them. This CDR3 spans 15 amino acids. CDR1 is SGHRS and CDR2 is YFSETQ in the germline V gene. The chain's CDR3 is CASSLEGDSGNTIYF. The CDR3 DNA sequence: TGCGCCAGCAGCTTGGAAGGGGACTCTGGAAACACCATATATTTT.

The V gene is TRBV2, the J gene TRBJ2-3; D is undetermined. The CDR3 is 15 residues long. V lost 9 bases, J lost 4 bases, and 20 bases lay in between. Germline CDR1 reads SNHLY; CDR2 reads FYNNEI. The CDR3 region has the DNA TGTGCCAGAGGCATAACGGCGATTAGCTCAGATACGCAGTATTTT. Protein sequence: CARGITAISSDTQYF.